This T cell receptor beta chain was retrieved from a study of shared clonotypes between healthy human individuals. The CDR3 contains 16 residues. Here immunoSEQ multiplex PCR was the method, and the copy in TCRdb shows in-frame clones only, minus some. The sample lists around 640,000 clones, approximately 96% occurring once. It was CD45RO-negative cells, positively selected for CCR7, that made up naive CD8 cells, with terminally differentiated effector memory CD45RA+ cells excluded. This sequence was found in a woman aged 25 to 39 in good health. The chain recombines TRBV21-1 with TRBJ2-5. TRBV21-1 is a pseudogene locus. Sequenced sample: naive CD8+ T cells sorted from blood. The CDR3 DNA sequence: TGTGCCAGCAGCAAAGGAACTCTTCAGTTCCAAGAGACCCAGTACTTC. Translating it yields CASSKGTLQFQETQYF.